A single sample is the source of the 30 T cell receptor beta chains below, sequenced in a study of cytomegalovirus exposure and HLA in healthy donors. Assay used: immunoSEQ multiplex PCR; TCRdb lists only in-frame clones, some missing. The sample lists around 200,000 clones, 80% to 85% seen once, with roughly 2.8% in the top ten. Sequenced: PBMCs. The receptors stem from a woman aged 18-29 years in good health and CMV-seropositive.

This chain links TRBV18 with TRBJ2-7; 8 bases are shared with TRBD1. Germline V CDR1 and CDR2: KGHSH, LQKENI. V shed 2 bases and J 7 bases; nucleotides not matched to a gene: 4. This CDR3 region has 13 residues. The CDR3 region has the DNA TGTGCCAGCTCACCAAGGACAGGGTGGGAGCAGTACTTC. The encoded protein is CASSPRTGWEQYF.

The V and J genes are TRBV5-1 and TRBJ2-3; 9 bases match TRBD2. CDR1 and CDR2 from the germline V gene are SGHRS and YFSETQ. The CDR3 spans 17 residues. V lost 4 bases, J lost 4 bases, and 13 bases stayed unmatched. CDR3 sequence (DNA): TGCGCCAGCAGCCCATTAAATGGCGGGGGGGCCGCAGATACGCAGTATTTT. Its protein is CASSPLNGGGAADTQYF.

This clone was detected only a few times. This chain joins TRBV7-2 and TRBJ1-5; D unclear. This CDR3 has 14 residues. Germline CDR1 SGHTA, CDR2 FQGNSA. The V end lost 4 bases, the J end lost 3 bases, and 10 bases lay between the germline ends. The CDR3 DNA reads as TGTGCCAGCAGCTCTAGGCCCTACAATCAGCCCCAGCATTTT. Amino acids: CASSSRPYNQPQHF.

V and J are TRBV6-5 and TRBJ2-7, with TRBD2 matching over 9 bases. There are 16 residues in the CDR3. Germline V lookup: CDR1 MNHEY, CDR2 SVGAGI. J lost 4 bases, V lost 2 bases, and 9 bases had no gene match. The CDR3 DNA is TGTGCCAGCAGTTACCCCGAGGCGGGGGGGCTGTACGAGCAGTACTTC. Its protein is CASSYPEAGGLYEQYF.

The chain joins TRBV5-1 to TRBJ1-6, with TRBD1 matching 9 bases. J gave up 10 bases and V 4 bases, and 9 bases lay outside the gene matches. Germline V gene lookup returns CDR1 SGHRS and CDR2 YFSETQ. The CDR3 has 15 residues. As DNA, the CDR3 is TGCGCCAGCAGCACGGCCGGGACAGGGCAATCACCCCTCCACTTT. This encodes CASSTAGTGQSPLHF. The full variable domain, in which reference TRBV5-1 and TRBJ1-6 provide the parts outside the CDR3, is KAGVTQTPRYLIKTRGQQVTLSCSPISGHRSVSWYQQTPGQGLQFLFEYFSETQRNKGNFPGRFSGRQFSNSRSEMNVSTLELGDSALYLCASSTAGTGQSPLHFGNGTRLTVT.

This clone showed up just a few times. This CDR3 is CASSKTRDQPQHF. The CDR3 region has the DNA TGTGCCAGCAGCAAAACCAGGGATCAGCCCCAGCATTTT. The chain is built from TRBV2 and TRBJ1-5; D may be TRBD1 (5 bases). Germline V lookup: CDR1 SNHLY, CDR2 FYNNEI. This CDR3 region has 13 residues. Trimming stripped 6 bases from V and 5 bases from J, with 11 bases between.

The rearrangement links TRBV7-7 to TRBJ2-1; TRBD1 agrees at 12 bases. Germline-derived CDR1 and CDR2 are SSHAT and FNYEAQ (reference sequence). The CDR3 covers 16 residues. Trimming took 5 bases from V and 9 from J; bases not matched to a gene: 11. The CDR3 loop reads CASSHYPGQGAPEQFF. The CDR3 region has the DNA TGTGCCAGCAGCCACTATCCGGGACAGGGGGCCCCTGAGCAGTTCTTC.

The chain employs TRBV2 and TRBJ2-2; tentatively, D is TRBD2 (5 bases). This CDR3 has 12 amino acids. Trimming took off 8 bases at V and 7 bases at J, with 11 bases between the two ends. Germline CDR1 is SNHLY and CDR2 is FYNNEI. CDR3 sequence reads: CASLRGHGELFF. The CDR3 region has the DNA TGTGCCAGCTTAAGAGGGCACGGGGAGCTGTTTTTT.

The chain carries TRBV7-2 and TRBJ1-1; D is ambiguous. The germline gives CDR1 SGHTA, CDR2 FQGNSA. Trimming shortened V by 1 base and J by 1 base, and 7 bases separated the two germline ends. This CDR3 has 14 residues. The DNA for the CDR3 is TGTGCCAGCAGCTTAGTAGTTGGGAACACTGAAGCTTTCTTT. This gives the protein CASSLVVGNTEAFF.

V and J are TRBV21-1 and TRBJ1-6. TRBV21-1 is termed a pseudogene. The CDR3 is 11 residues long. CDR3: CASAGDSPLHF. CDR3 bases: TGTGCCAGCGCGGGGGATTCACCCCTCCACTTT.

V gene TRBV27 combines with J gene TRBJ2-3; D unclear. Germline CDR1 is MNHEY and CDR2 is SMNVEV (reference sequence). Trimming removed 3 bases from V and 1 base from J, with 11 bases in between. This CDR3 has 15 residues. The CDR3 sequence is CASSLDLTGTDTQYF. The CDR3 coding sequence is TGTGCCAGCAGTTTGGATCTAACAGGCACAGATACGCAGTATTTT.

The chain employs TRBV2 and TRBJ1-1; D gene ambiguous. V was shortened by 0 bases and J by 2 bases, with 10 bases between the two germline ends. The CDR3 is 15 residues long. Germline V gene lookup returns CDR1 SNHLY and CDR2 FYNNEI. The CDR3 loop is CASSEASSVNTEAFF. Here the CDR3 DNA reads TGTGCCAGCAGTGAAGCTTCATCGGTTAACACTGAAGCTTTCTTT.

The sample holds a few counts of this clone. The chain uses TRBV7-2 and TRBJ2-7; tentative D call: TRBD2 (6 bases). Germline values: CDR1 SGHTA, CDR2 FQGNSA. The CDR3 consists of 14 residues. V lost 4 bases, J lost 4 bases, and 14 bases lay in between. As DNA, the CDR3 is TGTGCCAGCAGCTACCGGGGGTTAGGGTACGAGCAGTACTTC. As protein: CASSYRGLGYEQYF.

The J gene is TRBJ1-4, the V gene TRBV12-2; TRBD1 reflects the table's D call only, with no check against the DNA. TRBV12-2 has pseudogene status. The CDR3 sequence is 18 residues long. This chain's CDR3 is CASRLNNRADGTNEKLFF. The CDR3 DNA reads as TGTGCAAGTCGCTTAAACAACAGGGCAGATGGGACTAATGAAAAACTGTTTTTT.

The chain carries TRBV5-6 and TRBJ1-1; D is unclear. The germline V and J ends were trimmed by 4 bases and 0 bases, with 4 bases remaining between them. The CDR3 has 12 amino acids. Germline assignment: CDR1 SGHDT and CDR2 YYEEEE. The CDR3 spells CASSQMNTEAFF. The CDR3 DNA follows: TGTGCCAGCAGCCAAATGAACACTGAAGCTTTCTTT.

The V gene is TRBV18, the J gene TRBJ1-1; 7 nucleotides line up with TRBD1. The length of the CDR3 is 18 residues. Germline CDR1 reads KGHSH; CDR2 reads LQKENI. The V gene end was trimmed by 3 bases and the J gene end by 1 base; junction bases not matched to a gene: 14. The CDR3 DNA follows: TGTGCCAGCTCACCTCTCCATCAAAGCGGACAGGCGAACACTGAAGCTTTCTTT. Translating gives CASSPLHQSGQANTEAFF.

This chain connects TRBV19 to TRBJ1-2; a possible D gene is TRBD1 (6 bases). Trimming pared 3 bases from V and 1 base from J, leaving 9 bases between. In germline, CDR1 is LNHDA, CDR2 SQIVND (reference sequence). The length of the CDR3 is 14 residues. The DNA of the CDR3 is TGTGCCAGTAGTATGGACAGAGTTAACTATGGCTACACCTTC. Its translation: CASSMDRVNYGYTF.

This rearrangement joins TRBV6-1 to TRBJ1-2; D ambiguous. Germline V gene lookup returns CDR1 MNHNS and CDR2 SASEGT. This CDR3 has 11 residues. Trimming cost V 6 bases and J 9 bases, with 11 bases left between them. The CDR3 DNA sequence: TGTGCCAGCAGCCGACGGGGTAGCTACACCTTC. It yields the protein CASSRRGSYTF.

The sample holds a few counts of this clone. Written as DNA, the CDR3 is TGTGCCAGCAGTGCTTGGCTGAACACTGAAGCTTTCTTT. Residues: CASSAWLNTEAFF. The V call is TRBV2, the J call TRBJ1-1; D remains unclear. CDR3 size: 13 residues. Trimming removed 4 bases from V and 0 bases from J, with 6 bases in between. The V gene's germline CDR1 is SNHLY and CDR2 FYNNEI.

The chain is built from TRBV6-6 and TRBJ1-2; D is unresolved. Germline CDR1 reads MNHNY; CDR2 reads SVGAGI (reference sequence). Trimming left V 2 bases short and J 8 bases short, with 12 bases between. This CDR3 is built from 13 residues. CDR3 sequence: CASSYRGLEGYTF. The CDR3 DNA sequence: TGTGCCAGCAGTTACAGAGGTTTAGAAGGCTACACCTTC.

The J gene is TRBJ2-2, the V gene TRBV19; 11 nucleotides line up with TRBD2. J was trimmed by 2 bases and V by 3 bases; bases with no gene match: 8. The CDR3 is made up of 18 amino acids. CDR1 and CDR2 (germline): LNHDA, SQIVND (reference sequence). The CDR3 DNA is TGTGCCAGTAGTATGGAGAGGCTAGCGGGGGGTAACACCGGGGAGCTGTTTTTT. Residues: CASSMERLAGGNTGELFF.

This chain connects TRBV28 to TRBJ2-7; D is possibly TRBD2 (7 bases). The CDR3 has 14 amino acids. V shed 5 bases and J shed 6 bases, with 17 bases lying between them. The germline gives CDR1 MDHEN, CDR2 SYDVKM. CDR3 loop: CASSLRGAGAEQYF. DNA of the CDR3: TGTGCCAGCAGTCTACGGGGGGCAGGGGCCGAGCAGTACTTC.

The chain combines TRBV7-3 with TRBJ1-3; D unresolved. The CDR3 spans 15 residues. In germline, CDR1 is SGHTA, CDR2 FQGTGA. Trimming left V 3 bases short and J 0 bases short, with 9 bases between. CDR3 nucleotides: TGTGCCAGCAGCTTGGGAGAGAGCTCTGGAAACACCATATATTTT. Translated: CASSLGESSGNTIYF.

The chain employs TRBV6-1 and TRBJ1-1; D unclear. CDR1 is MNHNS, CDR2 SASEGT, per germline. CDR3 length equals 13 residues. V dropped 6 bases and J dropped 4 bases, with 12 bases sitting between them. This CDR3 is CASREGLGTEAFF. CDR3 nucleotide sequence: TGTGCCAGCAGGGAGGGATTGGGCACTGAAGCTTTCTTT.

This rearrangement joins TRBV11-2 to TRBJ2-4; D is possibly TRBD1 (5 bases). Trimming pared 0 bases from V and 15 bases from J, leaving 21 bases between. Germline values: CDR1 SGHAT, CDR2 FQNNGV. CDR3 length: 15 amino acids. The DNA for the CDR3 is TGTGCCAGCAGCTTAGATCCCTTGGACATCTTGTATTGGTACTTC. Amino acids: CASSLDPLDILYWYF. The full variable domain, completed using reference TRBV11-2 and TRBJ2-4, is EAGVAQSPRYKIIEKRQSVAFWCNPISGHATLYWYQQILGQGPKLLIQFQNNGVVDDSQLPKDRFSAERLKGVDSTLKIQPAKLEDSAVYLCASSLDPLDILYWYFGAGTRLSVL.

The chain combines TRBV6-6 with TRBJ1-4; 7 nucleotides match TRBD1. Germline CDR1 and CDR2: MNHNY and SVGAGI (reference sequence). V lost 6 bases to trimming and J lost 7 bases; unmatched junction nucleotides: 11. The CDR3 length is 15 residues. CDR3 loop: CASRSLGGGGEKLFF. The DNA for the CDR3 is TGTGCCAGCAGATCCCTCGGAGGGGGCGGTGAAAAACTGTTTTTT.

The chain uses TRBV9 and TRBJ2-7; 7 bases fit TRBD2. V lost 1 base, J lost 3 bases, and 4 bases stayed unmatched. The V gene's germline CDR1 is SGDLS and CDR2 YYNGEE. CDR3 length equals 14 residues. The CDR3 bases are TGTGCCAGCAGCGTAAGCGGGGCCAGCTACGAGCAGTACTTC. This encodes CASSVSGASYEQYF.

The rearrangement joins TRBV14 to TRBJ1-1; perhaps TRBD1 as D (5 bases). Germline lookup yields CDR1 SGHDN and CDR2 FVKESK. V was shortened by 0 bases and J by 4 bases, with 9 bases between the two germline ends. This CDR3 has 14 amino acids. The CDR3 coding sequence is TGTGCCAGCAGCCAAGATTACGGGGGCACTGAAGCTTTCTTT. It yields the protein CASSQDYGGTEAFF.

Here the CDR3 DNA reads TGTGCCAGCAGCAAAGGGGGGACAGGGGGCGAATGTTCCTACGAGCAGTACTTC. It is translated as CASSKGGTGGECSYEQYF. The chain carries TRBV21-1 and TRBJ2-7; TRBD1, the table's D call, lacks a check against the DNA. TRBV21-1 is shown as a pseudogene. CDR3 length: 18 amino acids.

This clone was detected a few times. V is TRBV2 and J is TRBJ1-1; no clear D gene. In germline, CDR1 is SNHLY, CDR2 FYNNEI. V lost 7 bases, J lost 1 base, and 4 bases lay in between. The CDR3 covers 11 residues. Written as DNA, the CDR3 is TGTGCCAGCACAGGGAACACTGAAGCTTTCTTT. Translated: CASTGNTEAFF. Variable domain in full (rest from reference TRBV2 and TRBJ1-1): EPEVTQTPSHQVTQMGQEVILRCVPISNHLYFYWYRQILGQKVEFLVSFYNNEISEKSEIFDDQFSVERPDGSNFTLKIRSTKLEDSAMYFCASTGNTEAFFGQGTRLTVV.